This note documents a single T cell receptor (beta chain) sequence. Its antigen remains undetermined. Base-call qualities are not available, and no considerably larger clone is one nucleotide away. The CDR3 regions of human TCRbeta chains were analyzed by immunosequencing. For the original study's pipeline: Repertoire TCRs were checked for matches against a reference library of SARS-CoV-2-specific TCRs that had been generated using the MIRA antigen-specificity platform. Breadth was defined as the fraction of unique TCRs that were SARS-CoV-2-associated, and depth was defined as the fraction of total T cells that were SARS-CoV-2-associated. Using the MIRA data, each spike-specific TCR was assigned both to the spike region to which the TCR was reactive and to a CD4 or CD8 class. Log10-transformed breadth and depth values were compared by one-way ANOVA with Sidak's multiple comparisons tests. The table was pulled from immuneACCESS by TCRdb, which kept in-frame rearrangements only. Such tables lose some clones; where checked, under half of the loss comes from unresolved V genes, and the rest has no known cause. The V and J calls and clone size were taken over from that table, and D and trimming were inferred from the DNA. The sample table records 95,000 to 100,000 clones; roughly nine tenths of these occur just once. The ten largest account for more than 15% of the sample.

V drops 9 bases and J drops 7 bases, leaving 13 bases in between. The CDR3 spans 12 residues, from the cysteine through the phenylalanine. The retained sequence is limited to the CDR3, 36 bases, with the frame set at the first base. The CDR1 and CDR2 encoded by the germline V gene are SNHLY and FYNNEI. The time point label, read with the paper, signifies: baseline before first vaccination. Vaccinee samples came from UK trials COV001 and COV002, including a single-blind randomized controlled phase 2/3 trial of AZD1222 (ChAdOx1 nCoV-19) in healthy adults. For TCRbeta chain sequencing, PBMC samples from trial participants were taken at day 0 and at day 28 after the second dose. The data were obtained in a study of T cell responses to AZD1222 COVID-19 vaccine (dated by TCRdb to 2020 to 2022). Describing the broader study: AZD1222 recipients whose second dose came at about 4 weeks and those whose second dose came at about 12 weeks were combined into one group, since spike-specific TCR depth and breadth did not differ between the two schedules. A total of under 250 trial participants underwent TCR sequencing, of whom 200 to 220 had received two doses of AZD1222 and some 25 had received two doses of the MenACWY control vaccine. Trial participants were enrolled by age into 18-55, 56-69 and 70-plus year subgroups, with approximately 150, 30 and 60 TCR-sequenced participants respectively.

Broader findings and caveats from the paper: Because no day 14 peak-response samples were available, repertoires were characterized only after the peak T cell response. The vaccine-associated CD4 TCRs covered the entire spike protein, and the dominant responses fell in regions 160-218 and 743-854. Most participants were white British and females outnumbered males, and the authors suggested that clonal diversity may have been underestimated. Epitopes outside the regions mutated in the B.1.351 and B.1.1.7 variants were reportedly recognized by nearly half of the unique spike-specific TCRs. After two AZD1222 doses, both the breadth and the depth of spike-specific TCRs were significantly higher than at day 0 and than in MenACWY recipients. The 56-69-year group was small, and its depth increase did not reach significance, likely because of low power. Conclusions about previously exposed vaccinees are limited because only a handful of AZD1222 recipients were SARS-CoV-2 seropositive at baseline.

Here the chain combines TRBV2 and TRBJ2-4; the D segment might be TRBD1 or TRBD2, since each matches 6 bases. The clonotype comes from an adult in good health. The specimen comprised peripheral blood, sampled on day 0 of AZD1222 vaccination. The sequenced DNA: TGTGCCAGTCGGCCGGGGGCTAACATTCAGTACTTC. It translates to CASRPGANIQYF.